A single sample gave rise to the 6 T cell receptor beta chains below, sequenced in a study of blood T cell repertoires in COVID-19. Sequencing used immunoSEQ multiplex PCR; TCRdb keeps in-frame clones, though not all of them. The table shows some 500,000 clones, with around nine tenths occurring only once. The sample taken for sequencing was PBMCs or T cells enriched from blood (not recorded which). The receptors derive from a woman between 35 and 50 years old who had recovered from COVID-19.

The V and J genes are TRBV11-2 and TRBJ2-4; D possibly corresponds to TRBD2 (6 bases). V was shortened by 5 bases and J by 0 bases, with 8 bases between the two germline ends. Germline V gives CDR1 SGHAT, CDR2 FQNNGV. The CDR3 has 14 amino acids. CDR3 in DNA: TGTGCCAGCAGCGGAGGGGTAGCCAAAAACATTCAGTACTTC. Its translation: CASSGGVAKNIQYF.

The rearrangement links TRBV7-2 to TRBJ2-1, with 9 bases that match TRBD2. The CDR3 has 15 residues. J gave up 9 bases and V 2 bases, and 8 bases lay outside the gene matches. Germline loops: CDR1 SGHTA, CDR2 FQGNSA. CDR3 loop: CASSLTGLASGEQFF. The CDR3 DNA sequence: TGTGCCAGCAGCTTAACGGGACTAGCATCCGGTGAGCAGTTCTTC.

This chain links TRBV4-3 with TRBJ2-1, with TRBD2 identical over 7 bases. Looked up from germline, CDR1 is LGHNA and CDR2 is YSLEER. The CDR3 totals 15 residues. J gave up 0 bases and V 5 bases, and 4 bases lay outside the gene matches. DNA of the CDR3: TGCGCCAGCAGCTCCCAGCGGGGCTCCTACAATGAGCAGTTCTTC. Translated: CASSSQRGSYNEQFF.

This sequence joins TRBV4-1 and TRBJ2-7, with a weak D call TRBD1 (5 bases). V was cut by 0 bases and J by 5 bases, with 11 bases left in between. CDR3 size: 14 residues. The germline V gene encodes CDR1 MGHRA and CDR2 YSYEKL. The CDR3 sequence is CASSQDMGRDEQYF. The DNA of the CDR3 is TGCGCCAGCAGCCAAGATATGGGGCGCGACGAGCAGTACTTC.

This chain uses TRBV7-2 with TRBJ2-7; 7 positions agree with TRBD2. The junction had 10 bases not matched to a gene; V was cut back by 7 bases and J by 4 bases. This CDR3 comprises 14 residues. The germline V gene has CDR1 SGHTA and CDR2 FQGNSA. The CDR3 protein is CASTLRLASYEQYF. CDR3 DNA: TGTGCCAGCACCCTCAGACTAGCCTCATACGAGCAGTACTTC.

The chain uses TRBV24-1 and TRBJ2-3, with 10 bases fitting TRBD2. Germline V gene lookup returns CDR1 KGHDR and CDR2 SFDVKD. The V and J ends lost 11 bases and 4 bases, in that order; junction bases with no gene match: 14. The CDR3 has 16 amino acids. The CDR3 protein is CAIASSSGRGPDTQYF. CDR3 DNA sequence: TGTGCCATCGCGAGCTCTAGCGGGAGAGGTCCAGATACGCAGTATTTT.